Each of the 26 T cell receptor beta chains below was sequenced from the same sample in a study of blood T cells in healthy people across ages. A sample-barcoded 5' primer and a J-beta primer mix were used in a second PCR of about 6 to 12 cycles. Using its own MiXCR run on the 5' RACE reads, TCRdb lists one record per CDR3 protein. The sample consists of over a million distinct CDR3 sequences, about 45% of them appearing once. Sample: blood. The source of these receptors is a woman aged 18 to 35 in good health.

The chain recombines TRBV30 with TRBJ2-3; 10 positions agree with TRBD2. There are 15 residues in the CDR3. Germline V gene sequence: CDR1 GTSNPN, CDR2 SVGIG (reference sequence). V lost 1 base to trimming and J lost 4 bases; unmatched junction nucleotides: 5. CDR3 bases: TGTGCCTGGAGTGAAAGCGGGGGGGCCGCAGATACGCAGTATTTT. Amino acid sequence: CAWSESGGAADTQYF.

The table lists this clonotype with a few counts. The rearrangement links TRBV15 to TRBJ2-1, with 9 bases lining up with TRBD2. CDR1 is LNHNV, CDR2 YYDKDF, per germline (reference sequence). The J segment lost 0 bases and the V segment lost 1 base, leaving 1 base of the junction unmatched. This CDR3 has 16 amino acids. This CDR3 is CATSRASGTSYNEQFF. The DNA of the CDR3 is TGTGCCACCAGCAGAGCTAGCGGGACCTCCTACAATGAGCAGTTCTTC.

The chain has TRBV20-1 and TRBJ2-7; D is possibly TRBD2 (6 bases). The V end was cut by 4 bases, the J end by 6 bases, with 19 bases between. There are 14 residues in the CDR3. Germline-derived CDR1 and CDR2 are DFQATT and SNEGSKA (reference sequence). CDR3 sequence: CSATVWGVPREQYF. CDR3 bases: TGCAGTGCTACAGTATGGGGGGTCCCTCGCGAGCAGTACTTC.

This rearrangement joins TRBV14 to TRBJ1-1; D is ambiguous. With 4 bases removed from V and 4 bases from J, the gap between germline ends came to 10 bases. CDR1 and CDR2 (germline): SGHDN, FVKESK. The CDR3 totals 13 residues. CDR3 in DNA: TGTGCCAGCAGCCGCGGGGTCCTCACTGAAGCTTTCTTT. Its translation is CASSRGVLTEAFF.

This clonotype was detected only a few times. The rearrangement joins TRBV9 to TRBJ2-1, with a tentative D call TRBD2 (6 bases). The V and J ends lost 5 bases and 9 bases respectively, with 21 bases between them. There are 15 residues in the CDR3. Looked up from germline, CDR1 is SGDLS and CDR2 is YYNGEE. The CDR3 region has the DNA TGTGCCAGCAGTGGAGGCGGGGACGAAGGATTTGAGCAGTTCTTC. Translated, it gives CASSGGGDEGFEQFF.

This clonotype is a singleton in its sample. This sequence joins TRBV27 and TRBJ1-4; D not resolved. Trimming took off 3 bases at V and 6 bases at J, with 8 bases between the two ends. Germline V lookup: CDR1 MNHEY, CDR2 SMNVEV (reference sequence). The CDR3 extends over 13 amino acids. The CDR3 bases are TGTGCCAGCAGTTTCAATTTACATGAAAAACTGTTTTTT. Its translation is CASSFNLHEKLFF.

The CDR3 DNA sequence: TGTGCCAGCAGTTTTTCCGACAGCCCTGAAGCTTTCTTT. Translating it yields CASSFSDSPEAFF. The chain employs TRBV6-6 and TRBJ1-1; D possibly corresponds to TRBD1 (5 bases). The CDR3 consists of 13 residues. V lost 4 bases and J 6 bases, leaving 12 bases between the germline ends. Germline V CDR1 and CDR2: MNHNY, SVGAGI (reference sequence).

This clonotype appeared a few times. The chain couples TRBV11-2 to TRBJ2-3; a weak D match, TRBD2 (5 bases). The CDR3 sequence is 19 residues long. Trimming took 0 bases from V and 4 from J, leaving 23 bases between them. The V gene's germline CDR1 is SGHAT and CDR2 FQNNGV. Here the CDR3 DNA reads TGTGCCAGCAGCTTAGAGAGGTTAGGGAGCCGAATTCCGCCAGATACGCAGTATTTT. Translation: CASSLERLGSRIPPDTQYF.

This clonotype was counted only a few times. The chain uses TRBV27 and TRBJ1-5, with TRBD1 identical over 7 bases. The length of the CDR3 is 16 residues. Per germline, CDR1 MNHEY and CDR2 SMNVEV (reference sequence). After removal of 4 bases from V and 0 bases from J, the junction contained 6 bases not matched to a gene. The chain's CDR3 is CASSSTRQGSNQPQHF. In DNA, the CDR3 is TGTGCCAGCAGTTCCACCCGACAGGGTAGCAATCAGCCCCAGCATTTT.

Turning to this clonotype: Germline and junction disagree at one end, which may indicate a read error. The V gene is TRBV12-3 or TRBV12-4, the J gene TRBJ1-5, with TRBD1 as a possible D gene (6 bases). This CDR3 is 17 amino acids long. The CDR3 is CASSSGVGPIPYQPPHF. CDR3 nucleotide sequence: TGTGCCAGCAGTTCAGGGGTGGGGCCGATCCCATATCAGCCCCCGCATTTT.

The rearrangement uses TRBV4-1 and TRBJ2-2; possible D gene TRBD1, 6 bases. CDR1 MGHRA and CDR2 YSYEKL come from the germline V gene. CDR3 length equals 14 residues. V was trimmed by 7 bases and J by 4 bases, leaving 13 bases between them. The CDR3 loop is CASKVGAFTGELFF. DNA for the CDR3: TGCGCCAGCAAAGTGGGGGCGTTCACCGGGGAGCTGTTTTTT.

The chain uses TRBV5-5 and TRBJ2-1, with D maybe TRBD2 (6 bases). This CDR3 comprises 14 residues. Looked up from germline, CDR1 is SGHKS and CDR2 is YYEKEE (reference sequence). V lost 0 bases to trimming and J lost 5 bases, with 9 bases between them. The CDR3 loop is CASSLAEGNNEQFF. The CDR3 region has the DNA TGTGCCAGCAGCTTGGCGGAGGGCAACAATGAGCAGTTCTTC.

This clonotype was detected only a few times. The chain joins TRBV6-5 to TRBJ1-2, with TRBD1 identical over 8 bases. The germline V gene encodes CDR1 MNHEY and CDR2 SVGAGI. V dropped 8 bases and J dropped 3; count of bases not matched to a gene: 8. The CDR3 sequence is 14 residues long. CDR3 in DNA: TGTGCCAGCTTTGACAGGGGTGTAGACTATGGCTACACCTTC. Protein sequence: CASFDRGVDYGYTF.

This clonotype turned up a few times. The chain links TRBV29-1 to TRBJ2-1, with TRBD1 identical over 7 bases. Trimming took 7 bases from V and 4 from J; bases not matched to a gene: 10. The length of the CDR3 is 14 residues. Germline V gives CDR1 SQVTM, CDR2 ANQGSEA. The CDR3: CSADPGQRYNEQFF. The CDR3, as DNA: TGCAGCGCTGATCCGGGACAGAGGTACAATGAGCAGTTCTTC.

The V and J genes are TRBV12-3 or TRBV12-4 and TRBJ2-5; D could derive from TRBD1 or TRBD2 (5 bases each). The J call may not be correct, given that the DNA end is closer to TRBJ2-7. The CDR3 extends over 16 amino acids. The CDR3 sequence is CASAHGGPFARYEQYF. For the CDR3, the DNA is TGTGCCAGTGCGCATGGGGGTCCTTTCGCCCGATACGAGCAGTACTTC.

This chain uses TRBV20-1 with TRBJ2-1; D ambiguous. The ends were cut back, 3 bases at V and 6 bases at J, with 12 bases in the middle. Per germline, CDR1 DFQATT and CDR2 SNEGSKA (reference sequence). This CDR3 is built from 13 residues. CDR3 nucleotide sequence: TGCAGTGCTAGGAGACTTACCTGCAATGAGCAGTTCTTC. Its translation is CSARRLTCNEQFF.

In regard to this clonotype: This may arise from a read error, as a much more abundant clone is one base away. The chain employs TRBV6-5 and TRBJ1-2; TRBD1 is a possible D gene (6 bases). The CDR3 has 12 residues. Per the germline V gene, CDR1 is MNHEY and CDR2 is SVGAGI. The CDR3 sequence is CTSRQENYGYTF. The DNA for the CDR3 is TGTACCAGCAGACAGGAAAACTATGGCTACACCTTC.

The rearrangement joins TRBV5-1 to TRBJ2-2; D possibly matches TRBD1 or TRBD2 (5 bases each). This CDR3 has 16 residues. CDR1 SGHRS and CDR2 YFSETQ come from the germline V gene. The V and J ends lost 4 bases and 3 bases respectively, with 16 bases between them. CDR3 sequence reads: CASSVMWGTDTGELFF. Written as DNA, the CDR3 is TGCGCCAGCAGCGTAATGTGGGGGACGGACACCGGGGAGCTGTTTTTT.

The CDR3 nucleotides are TGCGCCAGCAGCCAAGCAGTGACGGCGCCCCAGCATTTT. Translation: CASSQAVTAPQHF. V is TRBV4-1 and J is TRBJ1-5, with D unclear. Trimming stripped 1 base from V and 9 bases from J, with 10 bases between. CDR1 is MGHRA and CDR2 is YSYEKL in the germline V gene. There are 13 residues in the CDR3.

In its sample, this clonotype was seen once. This rearrangement joins TRBV7-9 to TRBJ1-4, with D possibly TRBD1 on 6 matching bases. V was cut by 5 bases and J by 6 bases, with 16 bases left in between. This CDR3 spans 15 amino acids. Germline lookup yields CDR1 SEHNR and CDR2 FQNEAQ (reference sequence). The CDR3 is CASSQTTGWDEKLFF. Written as DNA, the CDR3 is TGTGCCAGCAGCCAAACGACAGGTTGGGATGAAAAACTGTTTTTT. The full variable domain, rest sourced from reference TRBV7-9 and TRBJ1-4, is DTGVSQNPRHKITKRGQNVTFRCDPISEHNRLYWYRQTLGQGPEFLTYFQNEAQLEKSRLLSDRFSAERPKGSFSTLEIQRTEQGDSAMYLCASSQTTGWDEKLFFGSGTQLSVL.

This clonotype was seen a handful of times. The chain couples TRBV28 to TRBJ2-7, with 8 bases lining up with TRBD2. Germline V CDR1 and CDR2: MDHEN, SYDVKM. The ends lost 6 bases at V and 5 bases at J; junction bases unmatched: 15. This CDR3 spans 16 amino acids. CDR3 DNA: TGTGCCAGCAGCCAATTCTCGGGGGGGGCCAGGAACGAGCAGTACTTC. Translated, it gives CASSQFSGGARNEQYF.

This clonotype came up many times. The chain links TRBV12-3 or TRBV12-4 to TRBJ1-1; D is perhaps TRBD1 (6 bases). This CDR3 is 12 amino acids long. V lost 6 bases and J 1 base, leaving 6 bases between the germline ends. Here the CDR3 DNA reads TGTGCCAGCAGACAGGGGAACACTGAAGCTTTCTTT. It is translated as CASRQGNTEAFF.

The chain employs TRBV6-1 and TRBJ2-5; no definite D call. Germline values: CDR1 MNHNS, CDR2 SASEGT. Trimming stripped 1 base from V and 2 bases from J, with 8 bases between. This CDR3 is built from 14 residues. Here the CDR3 DNA reads TGTGCCAGCAGTGAAGAGGGAATTCAAGAGACCCAGTACTTC. As protein: CASSEEGIQETQYF.

V gene TRBV27 combines with J gene TRBJ2-1; unclear D gene. The germline V gene has CDR1 MNHEY and CDR2 SMNVEV (reference sequence). The CDR3 is 13 residues long. V lost 5 bases to trimming and J lost 4 bases, with 9 bases between them. CDR3 sequence (DNA): TGTGCCAGCAGTAAGGTGGGGTACAATGAGCAGTTCTTC. Translated: CASSKVGYNEQFF.

As to this clonotype: A much larger clone lies a single base off, so this may be a read error. This chain joins TRBV20-1 and TRBJ2-5; D gene ambiguous. V was pared by 1 base and J by 0 bases, with 12 bases between. This CDR3 has 15 residues. Looked up from germline, CDR1 is DFQATT and CDR2 is SNEGSKA (reference sequence). The CDR3 is CSARGGRSYQETQYF. CDR3 bases: TGCAGTGCTAGAGGTGGACGTTCATACCAAGAGACCCAGTACTTC.

The genes are TRBV5-6 and TRBJ2-1; 9 bases are a match to TRBD2. Trimming removed 3 bases from V and 3 bases from J; junction bases left unmatched: 7. The CDR3 consists of 16 residues. Germline V lookup: CDR1 SGHDT, CDR2 YYEEEE. CDR3 loop: CASSWGLAPSYNEQFF. DNA for the CDR3: TGTGCCAGCAGCTGGGGACTAGCCCCTAGCTACAATGAGCAGTTCTTC.